This note documents a single T cell receptor beta chain sequence. The libraries were made with immunoSEQ v3. The data were produced by immunoSEQ multiplex PCR, yet TCRdb's version contains in-frame clones alone and is incomplete. The table has nearly 60,000 clones, less than 75% seen once. The data are from a study of TIL therapy for anti-PD-1-resistant metastatic lung cancer. Described time point: pre-treatment sample, taken before nivolumab and TIL therapy. This CDR3 is 18 amino acids long. The sequence came from a person aged 25 to 85 with non-small cell lung cancer. This specimen was blood, taken at baseline. The rearrangement joins TRBV12-1 to TRBJ2-2; the table calls TRBD1, which could not be checked here. TRBV12-1 is designated a pseudogene. Here the CDR3 reads CASSSGQGAPPNTGELFF. The DNA for the CDR3 is TGTGCCAGCAGCTCGGGACAGGGGGCGCCCCCGAACACCGGGGAGCTGTTTTTT.